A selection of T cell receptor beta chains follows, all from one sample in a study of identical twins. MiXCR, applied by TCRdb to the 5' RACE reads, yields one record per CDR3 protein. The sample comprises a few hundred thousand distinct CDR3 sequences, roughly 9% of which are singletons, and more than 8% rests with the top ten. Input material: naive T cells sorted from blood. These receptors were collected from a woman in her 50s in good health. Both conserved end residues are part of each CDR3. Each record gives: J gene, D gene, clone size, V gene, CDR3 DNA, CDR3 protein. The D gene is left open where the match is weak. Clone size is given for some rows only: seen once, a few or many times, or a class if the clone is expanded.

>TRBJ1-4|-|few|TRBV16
TGTGCCAGCAGCCAATCGACCGTTAATGAAAAACTGTTTTTT
CASSQSTVNEKLFF
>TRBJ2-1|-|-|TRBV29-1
TGCAGCGTTGAAAGAACTAGCTATGAGCAGTTCTTC
CSVERTSYEQFF
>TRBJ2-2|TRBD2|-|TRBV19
TGTGCCAGTAGTAATCGGGGGGACGGGGAGCTGTTTTTT
CASSNRGDGELFF
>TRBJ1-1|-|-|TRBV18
TGTGCCAGCTCACCACCGACCAAACCCACTGAAGCTTTCTTT
CASSPPTKPTEAFF
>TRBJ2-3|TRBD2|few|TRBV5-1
TGCGCCAGCAGCTTGGGTAGCGGGATGAATACGCAGTATTTT
CASSLGSGMNTQYF
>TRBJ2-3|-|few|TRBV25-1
TGTGCCAGCAGTGATACGGAGGGATTCGGCACAGATACGCAGTATTTT
CASSDTEGFGTDTQYF
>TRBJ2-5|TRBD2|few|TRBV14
TGTGCCAGCAGCCTTCAAGACGGGGGGTTGGGGAAGACCCAGTACTTC
CASSLQDGGLGKTQYF
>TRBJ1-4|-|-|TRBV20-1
TGCAGTGCTAGAGGGGGGAAGACTAATGAAAAACTGTTTTTT
CSARGGKTNEKLFF
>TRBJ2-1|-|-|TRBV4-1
TGCGCCAGCAGCCCCCGGACAGAAAACAATGAGCAGTTCTTC
CASSPRTENNEQFF
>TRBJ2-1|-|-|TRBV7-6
TGTGCCAGCATCCAACCTCGGAGGGCGGGTAGCGATGAGCAGTTCTTC
CASIQPRRAGSDEQFF
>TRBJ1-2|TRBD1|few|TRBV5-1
TGCGCCAGCAGCCCGAACCTCGGACAGGGCATAGGAGGCTACACCTTC
CASSPNLGQGIGGYTF
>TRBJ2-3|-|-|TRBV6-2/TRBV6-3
TGTGCCAGCAGTCCGCTTTTTTGGCACACAGATACGCAGTATTTT
CASSPLFWHTDTQYF
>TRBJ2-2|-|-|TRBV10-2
TGCGCCATCCTCTCGGTTGACACCGGGGAGCTGTTTTTT
CAILSVDTGELFF
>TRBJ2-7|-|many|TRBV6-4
TGTGCCAGCAGTGACGGATACGAGCAGTACTTC
CASSDGYEQYF
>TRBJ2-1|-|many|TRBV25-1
TGTGCCAGCAGTGACTGGGGCAATGAGCAGTTCTTC
CASSDWGNEQFF
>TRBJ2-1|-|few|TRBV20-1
TGCAGTGCTAGAGATCAGGGTCGAGCGGATGAGCAGTTCTTC
CSARDQGRADEQFF
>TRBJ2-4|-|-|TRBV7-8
TGTGCCAGCAACACCGGCAGCAGTCTAAGCATTCAGTACTTC
CASNTGSSLSIQYF
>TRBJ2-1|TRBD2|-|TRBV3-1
TGTGCCAGCAGCCAAGAGTTTGGACTAGCGGGAGATGAGCAGTTCTTC
CASSQEFGLAGDEQFF
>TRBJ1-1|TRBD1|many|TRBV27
TGTGCCAGCAGTCTGGACAGGAGGGAGATGAACACTGAAGCTTTCTTT
CASSLDRREMNTEAFF
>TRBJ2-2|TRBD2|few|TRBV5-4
TGTGCCAGCGCTTCCGGGCGGGAGTCGCACGGGGAGCTGTTTTTT
CASASGRESHGELFF
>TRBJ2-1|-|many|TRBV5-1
TGCGCCAGCAGCTTGGAGGGGGTCTCCTACAATGAGCAGTTCTTC
CASSLEGVSYNEQFF
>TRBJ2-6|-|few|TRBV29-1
TGCAGCGCCCTCAGGACAACTGGGGCCAACGTCCTGACTTTC
CSALRTTGANVLTF
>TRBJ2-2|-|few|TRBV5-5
TGTGCCAGCAGCTTTCGGACTGGGAACACCGGGGAGCTGTTTTTT
CASSFRTGNTGELFF
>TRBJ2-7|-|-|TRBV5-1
TGCGCCAGCAGCGGGGACTTGCTCTACGAGCAGTACTTC
CASSGDLLYEQYF
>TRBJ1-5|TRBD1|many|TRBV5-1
TGCGCCAGCAGCTATCGACAGGGGCGTCAGCCCCAGCATTTT
CASSYRQGRQPQHF
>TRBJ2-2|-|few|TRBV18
TGTGCCAGCTCACCTGTGGACGGCACCGGGGAGCTGTTTTTT
CASSPVDGTGELFF
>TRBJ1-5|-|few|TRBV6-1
TGTGCCACAACCCGGGACGGAAATCAGCCCCAGCATTTT
CATTRDGNQPQHF
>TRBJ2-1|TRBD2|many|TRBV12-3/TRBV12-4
TGTGCCAGCAGCCGGACTAGCGGGGGCTACAATGAGCAGTTCTTC
CASSRTSGGYNEQFF
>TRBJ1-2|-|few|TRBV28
TGTGCCAGCAGTTTACCTGGACAGAATGGCTACACCTTC
CASSLPGQNGYTF
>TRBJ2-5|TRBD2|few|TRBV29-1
TGCAGCGTTGAATCCGCGGGAGACACGGTGACCCAGTACTTC
CSVESAGDTVTQYF
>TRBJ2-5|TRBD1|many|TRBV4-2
TGTGCCAGCAGCCAAGCTAACAGGGGAGAGACCCAGTACTTC
CASSQANRGETQYF
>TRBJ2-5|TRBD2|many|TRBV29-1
TGCAGCTCCCGACTGGCGATGGGAGGGGAGACCCAGTACTTC
CSSRLAMGGETQYF
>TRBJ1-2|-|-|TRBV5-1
TGCGCCAGCGCCCGAAGTACAGCACGGAATGATGGCTACACCTTC
CASARSTARNDGYTF
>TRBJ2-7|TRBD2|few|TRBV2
TGTGCCAGCCAACCGGGACTAGCGGACTACGAGCAGTACTTC
CASQPGLADYEQYF
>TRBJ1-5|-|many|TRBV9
TGTGCCAGCAGCGTAGAGAGCAATCAGCCCCAGCATTTT
CASSVESNQPQHF
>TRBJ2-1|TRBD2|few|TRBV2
TGTGCCAGCAGTGAAGCGCTTTTAGGTACTAGCGCCAACAATGAGCAGTTCTTC
CASSEALLGTSANNEQFF
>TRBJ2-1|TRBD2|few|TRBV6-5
TGTGCCAGCAGTTACTCTGGCGGGAGTACCTACAATGAGCAGTTCTTC
CASSYSGGSTYNEQFF
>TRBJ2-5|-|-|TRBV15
TGTGCCACCAGCTGGGGTGAAGACCAAGAGACCCAGTACTTC
CATSWGEDQETQYF
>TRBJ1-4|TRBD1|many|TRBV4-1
TGCGCCAGCAGCCAAGTTGCCGCTCCGGGACAGGGACGGGTATTGAATGAAAAACTGTTTTTT
CASSQVAAPGQGRVLNEKLFF
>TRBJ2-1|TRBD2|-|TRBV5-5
TGTGCCAGCAGCCGCTTACGGGAGGGCCGGTATAATGAGCAGTTCTTC
CASSRLREGRYNEQFF
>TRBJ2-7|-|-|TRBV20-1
TGCAGTGCTAGAGGCCTGAGGAGCAGGGGACATTACGAGCAGTACTTC
CSARGLRSRGHYEQYF
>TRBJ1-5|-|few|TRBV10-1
TGCGCCAGCAGTGAGTCCTCTAATCAGCCCCAGCATTTT
CASSESSNQPQHF
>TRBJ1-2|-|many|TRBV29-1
TGCAGCGTTAAGGCGATGGTCGGGACATCAGTTGGGGACGGCTACACCTTC
CSVKAMVGTSVGDGYTF
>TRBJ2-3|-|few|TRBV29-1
TGCAGCGAAGGCCACACAGATACGCAGTATTTT
CSEGHTDTQYF
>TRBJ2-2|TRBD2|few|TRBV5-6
TGTGCCAGCAGCTTTAGCGGGAGGGCCTTAGTCACCGGGGAGCTGTTTTTT
CASSFSGRALVTGELFF
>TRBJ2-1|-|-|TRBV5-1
TGCGCCAGCAGCTTGGAGTCGGGCCCGTGGGCCGATGAGCAGTTCTTC
CASSLESGPWADEQFF
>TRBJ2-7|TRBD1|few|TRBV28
TGTGCCAGCAGGGGGACAGGGAAAACCTACGAGCAGTACTTC
CASRGTGKTYEQYF
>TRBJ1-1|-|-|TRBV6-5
TGTGCCAGCAGTTACTCGATTCAGGGTACTGAAGCTTTCTTT
CASSYSIQGTEAFF